The text below deals with one TCR beta chain. The V and J ends lost 4 bases and 6 bases, in that order; junction bases with no gene match: 7. Looked up from germline, CDR1 is SGHRS and CDR2 is YFSETQ. This CDR3 has 16 residues. This entry belongs to a study of blood T cell repertoires in COVID-19. Measured with immunoSEQ multiplex PCR; TCRdb has only the in-frame clones, and not every one. The sample has about 110,000 clones, about nine tenths seen once. The source is a human donor in a cohort sampled during active COVID-19. Source material: peripheral blood. This chain joins TRBV5-1 and TRBJ2-1; 13 nucleotides match TRBD2. The CDR3 reads CASSHRLAGGLNEQFF. In DNA, the CDR3 is TGCGCCAGCAGCCACCGACTAGCGGGAGGTCTCAATGAGCAGTTCTTC.